Shown below are 32 T cell receptor beta chains from a single sample sequenced in a study of Ad26.COV2.S vaccination and SARS-CoV-2 variants. Sequencing was performed with immunoSEQ multiplex PCR; in TCRdb, only in-frame clones are kept and a portion is missing. The table shows some 410,000 clones, with about 90% occurring only once. Treatment denoted: about 20 received Ad26.COV2.S at low or high dose, single or two shots; five or six received placebo; per-sample allocation not given. Collection of the samples took place on day 63 after the first injection of vaccine or placebo. The sequences come from peripheral blood, collected in a trial of Ad26.COV2.S vaccine versus placebo. All receptors come from a person between 18 and 65 years old who received the Ad26.COV2.S COVID-19 vaccine or a placebo.

The chain employs TRBV3-1 (or the pseudogene TRBV3-2) and TRBJ1-2; D gene uncertain. V lost 1 base and J lost 4, with 13 bases in between. The CDR3 is 15 residues long. CDR1 and CDR2 from the germline V gene are LGHDT and YNNKEL (reference sequence). CDR3 nucleotide sequence: TGTGCCAGCAGCCAAGGTCGGCCAGTACTCTATGGCTACACCTTC. Amino acid sequence: CASSQGRPVLYGYTF.

J is TRBJ1-5 and V is TRBV6-1, with D possibly TRBD1 on 5 matching bases. V gave up 1 base and J gave up 0 bases, with 16 bases separating them. This CDR3 has 18 residues. The germline V gene encodes CDR1 MNHNS and CDR2 SASEGT. The CDR3 region has the DNA TGTGCCAGCAGTGAAGTTGGGGAAGGGGCCTATAGCAATCAGCCCCAGCATTTT. This sequence encodes CASSEVGEGAYSNQPQHF.

The chain links TRBV25-1 to TRBJ2-2; 11 positions agree with TRBD2. With 3 bases clipped from V and 1 base from J, the junction kept 4 bases outside the gene matches. This CDR3 contains 17 residues. Germline V lookup: CDR1 MGHDK, CDR2 SYGVNS. The CDR3 sequence is CASSDLTSGENTGELFF. As DNA, the CDR3 is TGTGCCAGCAGTGATCTGACTAGCGGGGAGAACACCGGGGAGCTGTTTTTT.

This clone was counted only a few times. The V gene is TRBV2, the J gene TRBJ1-3; D call uncertain. Trimming removed 5 bases at V and 1 base at J, with 18 bases between. Per germline, CDR1 SNHLY and CDR2 FYNNEI. There are 17 residues in the CDR3. Here the CDR3 reads CASSNLAWARSGNTIYF. Here the CDR3 DNA reads TGTGCCAGCAGTAACCTTGCTTGGGCCCGGTCTGGAAACACCATATATTTT.

This sequence joins TRBV5-6 and TRBJ2-7, with a weak D call TRBD2 (5 bases). The CDR3 is made up of 13 amino acids. The germline V gene has CDR1 SGHDT and CDR2 YYEEEE. The V end was cut by 0 bases, the J end by 6 bases, with 10 bases between. The DNA of the CDR3 is TGTGCCAGCAGCTTGGCCGGGGTTTCCGAGCAGTACTTC. This codes for CASSLAGVSEQYF.

This chain joins TRBV4-1 and TRBJ2-4; perhaps D is TRBD1 or TRBD2 (5 bases each). CDR1 and CDR2 from the germline V gene are MGHRA and YSYEKL. V was cut by 0 bases and J by 9 bases, with 15 bases left in between. The CDR3 consists of 15 residues. CDR3 DNA: TGCGCCAGCAGCCAAGATACACTAGGGGTCGCCATTCAGTACTTC. Translation gives CASSQDTLGVAIQYF.

This rearrangement joins TRBV27 to TRBJ1-1, with 9 positions matching TRBD1. Germline trimming cut 5 bases from V and 0 bases from J; bases unmatched to any gene: 7. CDR1 is MNHEY, CDR2 SMNVEV, per germline (reference sequence). The CDR3 totals 16 residues. CDR3 sequence: CASSPGTGNLNTEAFF. The CDR3, as DNA: TGTGCCAGCAGTCCCGGGACAGGGAATTTGAACACTGAAGCTTTCTTT.

In this sample, this clone turned up a few times. The genes are TRBV2 and TRBJ2-1, with D unresolved. Germline V gene sequence: CDR1 SNHLY, CDR2 FYNNEI. V lost 0 bases, J lost 3 bases, and 6 bases lay in between. The CDR3 covers 14 residues. The CDR3 protein is CASSEAGVYNEQFF. The CDR3 coding sequence is TGTGCCAGCAGTGAAGCTGGGGTCTACAATGAGCAGTTCTTC.

This clone was counted a few times. The V call is TRBV12-5, the J call TRBJ1-6, with 7 bases identical to TRBD1. V was pared by 1 base and J by 3 bases, with 3 bases of the junction left unmatched. CDR1 LGHNT and CDR2 FRNRAP come from the germline V gene. The CDR3 sequence is 16 residues long. CDR3 protein: CASGLAGQDYNSPLHF. The CDR3 nucleotides read TGTGCTAGTGGTTTGGCCGGACAGGACTATAATTCACCCCTCCACTTT.

This clone was picked up a small number of times. J is TRBJ2-2 and V is TRBV19; 8 bases align to TRBD1. V shed 11 bases and J 0 bases; nucleotides not matched to a gene: 5. The length of the CDR3 is 14 residues. Germline V CDR1 and CDR2: LNHDA, SQIVND (reference sequence). The CDR3 is CACTGGTNTGELFF. In DNA form, the CDR3 reads TGTGCCTGCACAGGGGGGACGAACACCGGGGAGCTGTTTTTT.

This chain uses TRBV7-9 with TRBJ2-1, with D perhaps TRBD2 (5 bases). Trimming stripped 5 bases from V and 5 bases from J, with 16 bases between. Germline CDR1 is SEHNR and CDR2 is FQNEAQ (reference sequence). The CDR3 extends over 15 amino acids. CDR3 protein: CASSLLPLSDNEQFF. The CDR3 region has the DNA TGTGCCAGCAGCCTCCTACCCCTTAGCGACAATGAGCAGTTCTTC.

The V call is TRBV7-2, the J call TRBJ2-2, with a weak D call TRBD2 (6 bases). The V end was cut by 1 base, the J end by 3 bases, with 12 bases between. CDR3 length: 16 residues. CDR1 SGHTA and CDR2 FQGNSA come from the germline V gene. The CDR3 DNA sequence: TGTGCCAGCAGCTTAGGTGCGGGGAGGTACACCGGGGAGCTGTTTTTT. Translating gives CASSLGAGRYTGELFF.

The chain links TRBV28 to TRBJ1-2; 8 nucleotides align to TRBD1. Germline V gene data show CDR1 as MDHEN and CDR2 as SYDVKM. V trimming: 1 base; J trimming: 7 bases; junction bases outside the gene matches: 11. CDR3 length: 16 residues. The CDR3 region is CASSLYGGDRLFGYTF. CDR3 in DNA: TGTGCCAGCAGTTTATATGGGGGGGACAGGCTTTTTGGCTACACCTTC.

This clone appeared a single time. The chain uses TRBV6-5 and TRBJ1-2; 9 bases are shared with TRBD1. J gave up 3 bases and V 3 bases, and 8 bases lay outside the gene matches. The length of the CDR3 is 16 residues. The germline CDR1 and CDR2 sequences are MNHEY and SVGAGI. The CDR3 protein is CASSYSGTGRDYGYTF. The CDR3 bases are TGTGCCAGCAGTTATTCCGGGACAGGGAGAGACTATGGCTACACCTTC.

The chain uses TRBV28 and TRBJ2-7; 9 bases are a match to TRBD1. Per germline, CDR1 MDHEN and CDR2 SYDVKM. CDR3 length equals 13 residues. V lost 6 bases, J lost 7 bases, and 7 bases stayed unmatched. The DNA of the CDR3 is TGTGCCAGCAGGAGGGACAGGGTGGGGGAGCAGTACTTC. Translated: CASRRDRVGEQYF.

The J gene is TRBJ2-7, the V gene TRBV4-1; 10 nucleotides match TRBD1. The CDR3 covers 16 residues. Germline CDR1 and CDR2: MGHRA and YSYEKL. V shed 2 bases and J 7 bases; nucleotides not matched to a gene: 11. The CDR3 sequence: CASSQRPGQGTGEQYF. CDR3 DNA: TGCGCCAGCAGCCAACGACCGGGACAGGGGACTGGGGAGCAGTACTTC.

The chain recombines TRBV20-1 with TRBJ1-5, with TRBD1 identical over 8 bases. CDR3 length: 13 residues. Germline CDR1 and CDR2: DFQATT and SNEGSKA (reference sequence). The junction had 3 bases not matched to a gene; V was cut back by 3 bases and J by 5 bases. The CDR3 sequence is CSASAGGHQPQHF. DNA of the CDR3: TGCAGTGCTAGTGCAGGGGGCCATCAGCCCCAGCATTTT.

V usage is TRBV18 and J usage is TRBJ1-3; D not certain. The CDR3 is 14 amino acids. CDR1 is KGHSH and CDR2 is LQKENI in the germline V gene. V was cut by 2 bases and J by 2 bases, with 7 bases left in between. Here the CDR3 reads CASSPSGAGNTIYF. The CDR3 bases are TGTGCCAGCTCACCATCCGGGGCTGGAAACACCATATATTTT. The whole variable domain, remainder taken from reference TRBV18 and TRBJ1-3, is NAGVMQNPRHLVRRRGQEARLRCSPMKGHSHVYWYRQLPEEGLKFMVYLQKENIIDESGMPKERFSAEFPKEGPSILRIQQVVRGDSAAYFCASSPSGAGNTIYFGEGSWLTVV.

V gene TRBV10-3 combines with J gene TRBJ1-1; D is uncertain. The CDR3 spans 13 residues. V was shortened by 4 bases and J by 2 bases, with 8 bases between the two germline ends. CDR1 and CDR2 (germline): ENHRY, SYGVKD. The CDR3 coding sequence is TGTGCCATCAGTGCGGGGTTTAACACTGAAGCTTTCTTT. This codes for CAISAGFNTEAFF.

The rearrangement joins TRBV20-1 to TRBJ2-7; D gene ambiguous. The CDR3 sequence is 11 residues long. Trimming pared 6 bases from V and 7 bases from J, leaving 13 bases between. Germline CDR1 is DFQATT and CDR2 is SNEGSKA (reference sequence). The CDR3 here is CSAAVVREQYF. The CDR3 nucleotides are TGCAGTGCGGCCGTAGTACGGGAGCAGTACTTC.

The chain couples TRBV5-6 to TRBJ2-3; D is possibly TRBD2 (6 bases). This CDR3 comprises 13 residues. Trimming took off 4 bases at V and 3 bases at J, with 9 bases between the two ends. Germline CDR1 is SGHDT and CDR2 is YYEEEE. Written as DNA, the CDR3 is TGTGCCAGCAGCGAAGGGACTACAGATACGCAGTATTTT. Translating gives CASSEGTTDTQYF.

The V call is TRBV15, the J call TRBJ2-4, with D possibly matching TRBD1 (7 bases). V lost 0 bases and J 2 bases, leaving 23 bases between the germline ends. Germline CDR1 reads LNHNV; CDR2 reads YYDKDF (reference sequence). This CDR3 spans 20 amino acids. CDR3 bases: TGTGCCACCAGCAGAGATCATTGGGAGGACAGGCCCGGGACCAAAAACATTCAGTACTTC. Protein: CATSRDHWEDRPGTKNIQYF.

The V gene is TRBV2, the J gene TRBJ2-5, with 9 bases lining up with TRBD1. The CDR3 totals 15 residues. The V and J ends lost 8 bases and 5 bases, in that order; junction bases with no gene match: 12. The germline gives CDR1 SNHLY, CDR2 FYNNEI. The CDR3 spells CASGGTGFYQETQYF. The CDR3 DNA follows: TGTGCCAGCGGAGGGACAGGGTTTTATCAGGAGACCCAGTACTTC.

This chain connects TRBV12-3 or TRBV12-4 to TRBJ1-2; TRBD1 is a possible D gene (6 bases). This CDR3 has 13 residues. Trimming stripped 6 bases from V and 2 bases from J, with 10 bases between. Written as DNA, the CDR3 is TGTGCCAGCAGCCGGACAGCAAACTATGGCTACACCTTC. Residues: CASSRTANYGYTF.

The chain links TRBV20-1 to TRBJ1-2; tentatively, D is TRBD1 (5 bases). CDR1 and CDR2 from the germline V gene are DFQATT and SNEGSKA (reference sequence). The CDR3 is 13 amino acids. V lost 3 bases and J 5 bases, leaving 13 bases between the germline ends. The CDR3 DNA is TGCAGTGCTAGTAAGGATTCAGGGTATGGCTACACCTTC. Its translation is CSASKDSGYGYTF.

Notes on this clone: The identical CDR3 is also encoded by other nucleotide sequences in the sample. The V and J genes are TRBV18 and TRBJ1-2; D is possibly TRBD1 (6 bases). V dropped 4 bases and J dropped 2 bases, with 8 bases sitting between them. CDR3 size: 13 residues. In germline, CDR1 is KGHSH, CDR2 LQKENI. CDR3 DNA: TGTGCCAGCTCACAGGGGGGGAACTATGGCTACACCTTC. This codes for CASSQGGNYGYTF.

This sequence joins TRBV5-1 and TRBJ1-2; D unresolved. The CDR3 loop spans 15 amino acids. Trimming pared 4 bases from V and 2 bases from J, leaving 15 bases between. Germline V gene data show CDR1 as SGHRS and CDR2 as YFSETQ. For the CDR3, the DNA is TGCGCCAGCAGCCCATCCCTCCTTGGGAACTATGGCTACACCTTC. This encodes CASSPSLLGNYGYTF.

The genes are TRBV27 and TRBJ2-5; TRBD1 matches 7 bases. Trimming took 2 bases from V and 5 from J; bases not matched to a gene: 5. This CDR3 comprises 14 residues. CDR1 and CDR2 from the germline V gene are MNHEY and SMNVEV (reference sequence). The CDR3 protein is CASSLQGVWETQYF. The CDR3 coding sequence is TGTGCCAGCAGTTTACAGGGGGTATGGGAGACCCAGTACTTC.

This chain joins TRBV5-4 and TRBJ2-3; TRBD1 matches 10 bases. Germline assignment: CDR1 SGHNT and CDR2 YYREEE (reference sequence). V was clipped by 4 bases and J by 3 bases; unmatched bases: 5. CDR3 length: 15 amino acids. DNA for the CDR3: TGTGCCAGCAGCGGAGGGGGACAGGGGACAGATACGCAGTATTTT. Residues: CASSGGGQGTDTQYF. The full variable domain, rest sourced from reference TRBV5-4 and TRBJ2-3, is ETGVTQSPTHLIKTRGQQVTLRCSSQSGHNTVSWYQQALGQGPQFIFQYYREEENGRGNFPPRFSGLQFPNYSSELNVNALELDDSALYLCASSGGGQGTDTQYFGPGTRLTVL.

The chain recombines TRBV7-6 with TRBJ1-1; perhaps TRBD1 as D (5 bases). CDR3 length: 19 residues. V lost 1 base and J lost 0, with 21 bases in between. CDR1 and CDR2 (germline): SGHVS, FNYEAQ. The CDR3 DNA is TGTGCCAGCAGCTTAGTTGTGGCAGGGTCACCCCTAATGAACACTGAAGCTTTCTTT. This sequence encodes CASSLVVAGSPLMNTEAFF.

This sequence joins TRBV6-2 or TRBV6-3 and TRBJ1-2, with D perhaps matching TRBD1 (6 bases). Per germline, CDR1 MNHEY and CDR2 SVGEGT. Between the trimmed V and J ends, which lost 6 bases and 4 bases, there was a span of 21 bases. The CDR3 is 16 residues long. This CDR3 is CASSPEGGLGSYGYTF. The DNA for the CDR3 is TGTGCCAGCAGCCCGGAGGGGGGCTTAGGCTCCTATGGCTACACCTTC.

This clone is a singleton in its sample. The rearrangement uses TRBV7-9 and TRBJ1-2; 8 bases match TRBD1. This CDR3 comprises 15 residues. CDR1 SEHNR and CDR2 FQNEAQ come from the germline V gene (reference sequence). V was pared by 6 bases and J by 3 bases, with 9 bases of the junction left unmatched. The CDR3 coding sequence is TGTGCCAGCAGGCAGACGGACAGGGAGGACTATGGCTACACCTTC. Translated: CASRQTDREDYGYTF.